This T cell receptor (beta chain) was identified in a study of low-dose radiotherapy and immunotherapy resistance in tumors. About the research overall: Cohort 1 received 0.5 Gy per fraction every 2 weeks, totaling 6.5 Gy.

With a V-primer adapter and a constant-region primer, TCRs were amplified for roughly 18 PCR cycles. Via MiXCR, TCRdb re-called the reads, giving one row per CDR3 protein. The data contain about 50,000 distinct CDR3 sequences, 12% of them singletons. The time point: before trial treatment. At least ten counts were recorded for this clonotype. The V gene end was trimmed by 3 bases and the J gene end by 2 bases; junction bases not matched to a gene: 7. CDR3 length equals 17 residues. The germline V gene encodes CDR1 ENHRY and CDR2 SYGVKD. Sequenced material: PBMCs, taken before treatment. This TCR derives from a female donor with ovarian cancer. V gene TRBV10-3 combines with J gene TRBJ2-2; the match to TRBD2 covers 9 bases. Here the CDR3 reads CAISENTLAGNTGELFF. CDR3 bases: TGTGCCATCAGTGAAAACACGCTAGCGGGAAACACCGGGGAGCTGTTTTTT.